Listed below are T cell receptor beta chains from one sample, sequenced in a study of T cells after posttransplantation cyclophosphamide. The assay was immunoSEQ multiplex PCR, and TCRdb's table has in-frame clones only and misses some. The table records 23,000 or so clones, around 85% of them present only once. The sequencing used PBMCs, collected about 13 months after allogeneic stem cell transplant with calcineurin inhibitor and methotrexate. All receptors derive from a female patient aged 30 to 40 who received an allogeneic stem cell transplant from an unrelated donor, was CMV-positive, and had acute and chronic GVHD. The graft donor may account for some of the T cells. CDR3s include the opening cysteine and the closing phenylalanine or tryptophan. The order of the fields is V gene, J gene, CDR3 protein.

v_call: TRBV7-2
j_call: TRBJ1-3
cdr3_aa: CASSPEPLSGNTIYF

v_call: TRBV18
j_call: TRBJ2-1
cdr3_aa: CASSPQRELRSEQFF

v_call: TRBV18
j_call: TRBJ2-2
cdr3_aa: CASSFLTGELFF

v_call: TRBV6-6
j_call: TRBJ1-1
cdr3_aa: CASSPGQGETFF

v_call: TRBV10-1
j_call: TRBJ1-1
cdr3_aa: CAAAGRVRNTEAFF

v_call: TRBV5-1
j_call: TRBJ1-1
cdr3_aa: CASSFNSQNTEAFF

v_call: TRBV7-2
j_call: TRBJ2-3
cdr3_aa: CASSLETSGSDTQYF

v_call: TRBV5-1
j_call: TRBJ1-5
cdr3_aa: CASSGTGTGPSYSNQPQHF

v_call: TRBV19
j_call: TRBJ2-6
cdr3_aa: CATAKQGSTGANVLTF

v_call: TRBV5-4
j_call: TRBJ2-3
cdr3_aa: CASSSKRGGLGDTQYF

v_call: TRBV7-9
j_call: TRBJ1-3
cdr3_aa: CASSLLGGSGNTIYF

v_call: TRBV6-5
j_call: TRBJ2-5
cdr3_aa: CASDGGTAKYF

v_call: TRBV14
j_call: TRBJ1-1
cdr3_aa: CASSPHRGRVGTEAFF

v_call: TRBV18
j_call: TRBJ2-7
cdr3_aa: CASSSGQGDYEQYF

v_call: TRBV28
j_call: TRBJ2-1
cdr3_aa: CASSPLAGDGEQFF

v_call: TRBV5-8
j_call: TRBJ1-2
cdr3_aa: CASSLTGSDGYTF

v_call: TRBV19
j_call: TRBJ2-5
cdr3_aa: CASSLRDRKQETQYF

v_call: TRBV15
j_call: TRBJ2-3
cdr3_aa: CATSRGLAGRTDTQYF

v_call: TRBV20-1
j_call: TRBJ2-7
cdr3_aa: CSASVGKEQYF

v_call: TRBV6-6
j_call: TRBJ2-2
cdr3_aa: CASSYSYRPPGELFF

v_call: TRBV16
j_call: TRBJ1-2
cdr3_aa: CASSLQGDGYTF

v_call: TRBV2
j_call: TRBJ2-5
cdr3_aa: CASTMAGGRETQYF

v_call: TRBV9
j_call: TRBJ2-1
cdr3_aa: CASSPGVDEQFF

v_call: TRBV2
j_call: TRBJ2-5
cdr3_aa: CASEAGKETQYF

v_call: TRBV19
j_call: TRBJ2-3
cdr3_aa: CASSPPTGQGFGF

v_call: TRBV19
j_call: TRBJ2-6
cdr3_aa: CASRWGDGYSGANVLTF

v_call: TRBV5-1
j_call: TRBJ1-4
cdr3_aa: CASSLRDRGRGGEKLFF

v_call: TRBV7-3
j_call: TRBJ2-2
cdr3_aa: CASSAGGLYTGELFF

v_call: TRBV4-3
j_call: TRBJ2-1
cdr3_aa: CASSPVQGLSDNEQFF

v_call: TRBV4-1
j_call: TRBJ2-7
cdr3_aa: CASSQTGTGGNKQYF

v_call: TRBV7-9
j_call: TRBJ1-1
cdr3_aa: CASSSQGYLNTEAFF

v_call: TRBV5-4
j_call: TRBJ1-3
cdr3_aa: CASSPAGIVSGNTIYF

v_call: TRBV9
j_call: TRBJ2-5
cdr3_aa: CASSVEEVGGQETQYF

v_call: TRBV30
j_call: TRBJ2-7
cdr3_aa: CAWSVQGVQYSSSYEQYF

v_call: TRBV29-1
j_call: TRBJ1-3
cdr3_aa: CSAEEVDTIYF

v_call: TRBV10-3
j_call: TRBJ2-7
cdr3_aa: CATGHSYEQYF

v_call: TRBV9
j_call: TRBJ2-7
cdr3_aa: CASSGGTSGRSEQYF

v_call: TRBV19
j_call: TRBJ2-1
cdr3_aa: CASSDPAGGWDEQFF

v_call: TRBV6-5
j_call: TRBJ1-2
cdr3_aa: CASSLRAGDGYTF

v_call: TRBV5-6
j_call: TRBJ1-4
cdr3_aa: CASSSAGVNEKLFF

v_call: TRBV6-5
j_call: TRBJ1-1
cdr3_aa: CASSSGTVMNTEAFF

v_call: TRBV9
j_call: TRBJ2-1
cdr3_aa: CASSVAGATINEQFF

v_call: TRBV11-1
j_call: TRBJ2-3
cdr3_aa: CASSFLAGDTQYF

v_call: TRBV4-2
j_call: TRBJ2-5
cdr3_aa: CASSRSGGQETQYF

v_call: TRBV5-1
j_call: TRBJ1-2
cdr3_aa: CASSHSGGKKGYTF

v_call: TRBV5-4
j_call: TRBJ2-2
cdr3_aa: CASEDRVGGELFF

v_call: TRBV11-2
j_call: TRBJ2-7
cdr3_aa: CASSLDSGGWYEQYF